The T cell receptor beta chain described here comes from a study of CD8 T cells in ankylosing spondylitis. This clonotype was seen repeatedly, ten times or more. Its antigen is not identified. Libraries for TCR beta were made by quantitative 5'-RACE with molecular barcodes. TCRdb independently ran MiXCR on the 5' RACE reads; one entry per CDR3 protein. The data show 250,000 or so distinct CDR3 sequences, with about 11% seen just once and 2.6% held by the top ten. This CDR3 comprises 13 residues. The germline V and J ends were trimmed by 7 bases and 7 bases, with 13 bases remaining between them. Study-level points and caveats: Ankylosing spondylitis blood appeared to carry a characteristic TCR beta motif of several highly homologous variants. Existing reports had already noted some motif variants in reactive arthritis synovial fluid and blood. Peripheral blood samples showed relatively rare disease-linked clones, and these clones were CD8+.

The specimen sequenced was blood, either unsorted or a sorted T cell fraction (not recorded which). The sequence was obtained from a male donor with ankylosing spondylitis or in good health (not recorded which). The V call is TRBV12-3 or TRBV12-4, the J call TRBJ2-2; tentatively, D is TRBD1 or TRBD2 (5 bases each). Here the CDR3 DNA reads TGTGCCAGCATCGGGGCGAGCGTCGGGGAGCTGTTTTTT. This encodes CASIGASVGELFF.